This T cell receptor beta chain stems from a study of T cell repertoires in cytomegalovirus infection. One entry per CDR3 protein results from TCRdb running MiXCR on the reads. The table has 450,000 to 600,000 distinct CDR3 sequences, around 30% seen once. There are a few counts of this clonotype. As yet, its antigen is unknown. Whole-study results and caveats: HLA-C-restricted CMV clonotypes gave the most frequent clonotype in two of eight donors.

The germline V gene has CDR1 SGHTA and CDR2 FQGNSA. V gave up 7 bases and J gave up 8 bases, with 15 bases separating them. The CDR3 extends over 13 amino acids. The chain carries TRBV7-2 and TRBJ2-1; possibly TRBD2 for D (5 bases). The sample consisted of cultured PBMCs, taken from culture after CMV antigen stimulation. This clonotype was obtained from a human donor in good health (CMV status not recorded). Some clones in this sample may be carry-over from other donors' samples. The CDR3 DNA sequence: TGTGCCAGCACCACCTACGAGGGAGATGAGCAGTTCTTC. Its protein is CASTTYEGDEQFF. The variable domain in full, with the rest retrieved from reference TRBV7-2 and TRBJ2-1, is GAGVSQSPSNKVTEKGKDVELRCDPISGHTALYWYRQSLGQGLEFLIYFQGNSAPDKSGLPSDRFSAERTGGSVSTLTIQRTQQEDSAVYLCASTTYEGDEQFFGPGTRLTVL.